This entry lists 8 T cell receptor beta chains sequenced from one sample in a study of blood T cell repertoires in COVID-19. Libraries were prepared by immunoSEQ multiplex PCR; TCRdb keeps only in-frame clonotypes and omits some of them. The sample has approximately 70,000 clones; around nine tenths are singletons. The specimen sequenced was peripheral blood. The receptor set was obtained from a man aged 40-49 years with COVID-19, enrolled during active disease.

The rearrangement links TRBV5-1 to TRBJ1-1; TRBD1 matches 7 bases. Unmatched junction bases numbered 9, after V lost 0 bases and J lost 4 bases. The V gene's germline CDR1 is SGHRS and CDR2 YFSETQ. This CDR3 comprises 16 residues. The CDR3 reads CASSLESAGGSTEAFF. CDR3 DNA: TGCGCCAGCAGCTTGGAGTCGGCAGGGGGAAGCACTGAAGCTTTCTTT.

This clone was counted between two and nine times. Other DNA sequences within the sample encode an identical CDR3. V gene TRBV5-1 combines with J gene TRBJ2-3, with TRBD1 as a possible D gene (7 bases). Per the germline V gene, CDR1 is SGHRS and CDR2 is YFSETQ. This CDR3 has 15 amino acids. Trimming stripped 2 bases from V and 3 bases from J, with 13 bases between. This chain's CDR3 is CASSLQGTSTDTQYF. CDR3 coding DNA: TGCGCCAGCAGCTTACAGGGGACTTCGACAGATACGCAGTATTTT.

This clone was seen only once. The genes are TRBV28 and TRBJ1-5; TRBD1 matches 8 bases. The junction had 1 base not matched to a gene; V was cut back by 0 bases and J by 3 bases. Germline loops: CDR1 MDHEN, CDR2 SYDVKM. The CDR3 is 15 amino acids. As DNA, the CDR3 is TGTGCCAGCAGTTTATGGGACAGGGTCAATCAGCCCCAGCATTTT. Its protein is CASSLWDRVNQPQHF. Full variable domain (remainder filled in from reference TRBV28 and TRBJ1-5): DVKVTQSSRYLVKRTGEKVFLECVQDMDHENMFWYRQDPGLGLRLIYFSYDVKMKEKGDIPEGYSVSREKKERFSLILESASTNQTSMYLCASSLWDRVNQPQHFGDGTRLSIL.

The chain has TRBV19 and TRBJ1-1; D remains ambiguous. Trimming stripped 9 bases from V and 7 bases from J, with 21 bases between. The germline V gene has CDR1 LNHDA and CDR2 SQIVND (reference sequence). The CDR3 length is 14 residues. CDR3 bases: TGTGCCAGCCAATCACCAAAGCAAACCCTTGAAGCTTTCTTT. Translation: CASQSPKQTLEAFF. Supplemented by reference TRBV19 and TRBJ1-1, the full variable domain reads DGGITQSPKYLFRKEGQNVTLSCEQNLNHDAMYWYRQDPGQGLRLIYYSQIVNDFQKGDIAEGYSVSREKKESFPLTVTSAQKNPTAFYLCASQSPKQTLEAFFGQGTRLTVV.

This chain uses TRBV11-2 with TRBJ1-3; possible D gene TRBD1, 6 bases. The V end was cut by 6 bases, the J end by 0 bases, with 12 bases between. The germline gives CDR1 SGHAT, CDR2 FQNNGV. The CDR3 spans 15 residues. CDR3 nucleotide sequence: TGTGCCAGCAGGAGGACAGCCGACTCTGGAAACACCATATATTTT. Translating it yields CASRRTADSGNTIYF.

The chain combines TRBV5-1 with TRBJ2-7; 8 bases match TRBD2. Looked up from germline, CDR1 is SGHRS and CDR2 is YFSETQ. The CDR3 is 15 amino acids. With 0 bases clipped from V and 7 bases from J, the junction kept 9 bases outside the gene matches. DNA of the CDR3: TGCGCCAGCAGCTTGGATACAGCGGGGGTCCAGGAGCAGTACTTC. Protein: CASSLDTAGVQEQYF.

V is TRBV6-5 and J is TRBJ1-5; 8 nucleotides agree with TRBD1. CDR1 and CDR2 (germline): MNHEY, SVGAGI. The V segment lost 4 bases and the J segment 0 bases; nucleotides outside the gene matches: 2. The CDR3 is 15 amino acids. CDR3 in amino acids: CASSLQGDSNQPQHF. CDR3 DNA: TGTGCCAGCAGTTTACAGGGGGATAGCAATCAGCCCCAGCATTTT.

This clone was counted once. The V call is TRBV2, the J call TRBJ1-6; 7 positions agree with TRBD1. CDR1 SNHLY and CDR2 FYNNEI come from the germline V gene. Losses at the gene ends were 4 bases for V and 10 bases for J; bases not matched to a gene: 10. The CDR3 extends over 15 amino acids. CDR3 region: CASSANTGQNSPLHF. CDR3 coding DNA: TGTGCCAGCAGTGCAAATACGGGACAGAACTCACCCCTCCACTTT. Filled out from reference TRBV2 and TRBJ1-6, the complete variable domain reads EPEVTQTPSHQVTQMGQEVILRCVPISNHLYFYWYRQILGQKVEFLVSFYNNEISEKSEIFDDQFSVERPDGSNFTLKIRSTKLEDSAMYFCASSANTGQNSPLHFGNGTRLTVT.